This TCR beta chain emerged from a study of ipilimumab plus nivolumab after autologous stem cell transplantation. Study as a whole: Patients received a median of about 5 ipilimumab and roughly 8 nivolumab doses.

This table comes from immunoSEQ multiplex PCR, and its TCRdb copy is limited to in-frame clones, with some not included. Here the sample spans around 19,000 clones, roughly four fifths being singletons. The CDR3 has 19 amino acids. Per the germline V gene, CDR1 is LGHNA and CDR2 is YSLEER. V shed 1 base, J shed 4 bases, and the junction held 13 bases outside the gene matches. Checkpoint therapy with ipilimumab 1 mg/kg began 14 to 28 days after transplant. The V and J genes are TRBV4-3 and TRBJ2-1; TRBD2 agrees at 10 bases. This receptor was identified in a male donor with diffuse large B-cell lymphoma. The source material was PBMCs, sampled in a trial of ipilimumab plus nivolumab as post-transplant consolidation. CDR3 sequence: CASSQGRASGGAGYNEQFF. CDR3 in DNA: TGCGCCAGCAGCCAAGGGCGGGCAAGCGGGGGGGCGGGTTACAATGAGCAGTTCTTC.